This T cell receptor beta chain came from a study of cytomegalovirus exposure and HLA in healthy donors. Study overall: From 190 million or so T cells, an earlier analysis saw under 140 million unique TCR beta sequences. Broader study findings: A further, later analysis showed that HLA-associated TCR beta chains (compared with equally common others) were more clonally expanded. What TCR beta sequences reportedly achieved was accurate prediction of HLA-A and HLA-B alleles in most subjects. It was reported in a later analysis that an Asian-associated ancestry cluster showed fewer N-insertions than the roughly 670-donor mean.

Comment on this clone: Antigen: not known.

Primers for the PCR totalled 60 Vbeta and 13 Jbeta. Profiling relied on immunoSEQ multiplex PCR, and the TCRdb table lists in-frame clones only, not all of them. The profile covers around 130,000 clones, with around two thirds appearing a single time and about 2.6% taken by the ten largest. CDR3 length: 16 residues. Trimming pared 6 bases from V and 0 bases from J, leaving 15 bases between. Per germline, CDR1 MNHEY and CDR2 SMNVEV (reference sequence). This chain connects TRBV27 to TRBJ2-1, with D perhaps TRBD2 (7 bases). The source material was PBMCs. This TCR derives from a human donor in good health. This CDR3 is CASSWGGGTSYNEQFF. CDR3 bases: TGTGCCAGCAGCTGGGGAGGGGGGACCTCCTACAATGAGCAGTTCTTC.